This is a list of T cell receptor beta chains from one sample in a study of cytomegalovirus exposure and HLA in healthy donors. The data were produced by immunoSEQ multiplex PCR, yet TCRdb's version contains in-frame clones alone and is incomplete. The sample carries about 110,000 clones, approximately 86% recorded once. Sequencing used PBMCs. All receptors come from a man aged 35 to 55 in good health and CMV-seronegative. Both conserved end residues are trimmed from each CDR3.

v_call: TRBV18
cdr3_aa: ASSTDSNQPQH

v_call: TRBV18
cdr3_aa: ASSRGLAGANTGELF

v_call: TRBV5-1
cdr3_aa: ASSAGQAQGLGNTIY

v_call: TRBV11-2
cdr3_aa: ASSLSGQPTSGNTIY

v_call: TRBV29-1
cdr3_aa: SVALGADQPQH

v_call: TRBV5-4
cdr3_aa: ASSSTGGIPEAF

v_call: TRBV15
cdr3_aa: ATSRDPGNQETQY

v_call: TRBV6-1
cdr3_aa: ASSEAGTNYYEQY

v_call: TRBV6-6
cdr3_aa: ASSSRQPSYEQY

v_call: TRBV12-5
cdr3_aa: ASGLMAGALYGYT

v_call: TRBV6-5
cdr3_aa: ASRGATNEKLF

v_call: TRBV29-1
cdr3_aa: SVPTSPTFSEQF

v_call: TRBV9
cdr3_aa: ASSVEDSYYEQY

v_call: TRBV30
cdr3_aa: ATDFGPSGETQY

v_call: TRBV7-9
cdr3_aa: ASSYVGTTYEQY

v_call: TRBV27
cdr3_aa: ASSFREGQPQH

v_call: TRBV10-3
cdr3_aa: AISESSGGYEQY

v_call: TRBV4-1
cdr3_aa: ASSQEDRVDTEAF

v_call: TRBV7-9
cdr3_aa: ASRLGTVNTEAF

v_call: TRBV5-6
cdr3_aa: ASSLGSGNEQY

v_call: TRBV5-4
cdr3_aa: ASSLVGDRANYGYT

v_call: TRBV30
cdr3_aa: AWSLAGGVLETQY

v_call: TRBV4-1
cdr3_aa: ASSLGQTTRHEKLF

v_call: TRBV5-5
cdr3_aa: ASRIRHGYTEAF

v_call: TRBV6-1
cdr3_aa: ASSEARGFIDGYT

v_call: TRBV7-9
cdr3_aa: ASSLVTSGELF

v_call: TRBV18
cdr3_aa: ASSPQKGKTEAF

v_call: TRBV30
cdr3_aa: AWSVQRGQGKENIQY

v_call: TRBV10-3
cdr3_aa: AISESGDRNTGELF

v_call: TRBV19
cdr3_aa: ASSAGTANTEAF

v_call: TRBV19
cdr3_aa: AAQSWTGKEGYT

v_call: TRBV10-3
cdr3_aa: AIRGTGTEAF

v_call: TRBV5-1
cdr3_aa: ASSFPAGGYNEQF

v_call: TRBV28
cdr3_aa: ASTAGGSNQPQH

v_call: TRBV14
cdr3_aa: ASSPITSGDEQF

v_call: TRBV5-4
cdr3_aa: ASSYPGTPNTIY

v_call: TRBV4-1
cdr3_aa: ASSQAGQTNIMNTEAF

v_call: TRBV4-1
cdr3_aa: ASSQVTGQVGPLH

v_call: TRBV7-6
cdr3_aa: ASSKDRGNNEQF

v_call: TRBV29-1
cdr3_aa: SVSQTQTGGRGYT

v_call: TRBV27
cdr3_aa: ASSGRDRGGAGNTIY

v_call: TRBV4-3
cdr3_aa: ASSQDIRGGVQPQH

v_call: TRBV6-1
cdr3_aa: ASSPGTGLSYEQY

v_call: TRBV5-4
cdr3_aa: ASSLNRNTQY

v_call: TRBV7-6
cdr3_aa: ASSLDRGLSPLH

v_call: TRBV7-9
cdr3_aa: ASSPGDREDEAF

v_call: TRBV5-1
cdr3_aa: ASSFYRELYT

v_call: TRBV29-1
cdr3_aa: SVGTGVEDTEAF

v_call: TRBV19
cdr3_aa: ASSSGMSTDTQY

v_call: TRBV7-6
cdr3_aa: ASSLGTGGKETQY